Listed here are 32 T cell receptor beta chains from one sample, sequenced in a study of beta chain features in type 1 diabetes. General study results and limits: Shortening that was moderate but significant affected the TCRB CDR3s of Type 1 diabetes patients in all four CD4+ subsets.

Antigen specificity for these receptors is unknown. The sequenced template was cDNA made from the entire isolated RNA. Clones were read by immunoSEQ multiplex PCR, and TCRdb kept only the in-frame ones, dropping some. The table shows 500,000 to 850,000 clones, with around 15% occurring only once. Sequencing was carried out using naive CD4+ T cells from blood. The origin of the receptors is a man younger than 30 with type 1 diabetes.

This clone was detected only a few times. The CDR3 sequence: CASSLDSVQETQYF. The CDR3 bases are TGTGCCAGCAGCTTAGATAGCGTACAAGAGACCCAGTACTTC. The gene calls are TRBV7-9 and TRBJ2-5; tentative D call: TRBD2 (5 bases). Trimming stripped 1 base from V and 2 bases from J, with 8 bases between. Germline CDR1 and CDR2: SEHNR and FQNEAQ (reference sequence). This CDR3 region has 14 residues.

The J gene is TRBJ2-7, the V gene TRBV11-2, with D hard to call. Germline V gene data show CDR1 as SGHAT and CDR2 as FQNNGV. The CDR3 consists of 15 residues. V was cut by 3 bases and J by 1 base, with 13 bases left in between. CDR3 coding DNA: TGTGCCAGCAGCTTCACACACGGCGGATCCTACGAGCAGTACTTC. Translating it yields CASSFTHGGSYEQYF.

CDR3 loop: CASTAGRGKNTEAFF. CDR3 in DNA: TGCGCCAGCACGGCGGGCAGGGGCAAAAACACTGAAGCTTTCTTT. This chain connects TRBV4-1 to TRBJ1-1; D possibly corresponds to TRBD1 (6 bases). The CDR3 length is 15 residues. With 7 bases removed from V and 2 bases from J, the gap between germline ends came to 17 bases. Looked up from germline, CDR1 is MGHRA and CDR2 is YSYEKL.

This clone turned up a few times. The V gene is TRBV29-1, the J gene TRBJ1-2, with 8 bases lining up with TRBD1. Trimming at V came to 6 bases and at J to 4 bases, leaving 7 bases not matched to a gene. From germline, CDR1 is SQVTM and CDR2 ANQGSEA. This CDR3 is built from 13 residues. The CDR3 spells CSVTGGKGYGYTF. CDR3 nucleotide sequence: TGCAGCGTCACAGGGGGAAAAGGCTATGGCTACACCTTC.

This chain links TRBV27 with TRBJ2-1, with D perhaps given as TRBD1 or TRBD2 (6 bases each). Trimming removed 4 bases at V and 5 bases at J, with 18 bases between. There are 16 residues in the CDR3. Germline-derived CDR1 and CDR2 are MNHEY and SMNVEV (reference sequence). The CDR3 DNA follows: TGTGCCAGCAGTTCGTTCGTGTGGGGGGCGGACAATGAGCAGTTCTTC. It codes for CASSSFVWGADNEQFF.

The chain combines TRBV30 with TRBJ2-1; D call uncertain. Germline loops: CDR1 GTSNPN, CDR2 SVGIG (reference sequence). The V and J ends lost 3 bases and 3 bases respectively, with 15 bases between them. CDR3 length: 15 residues. Here the CDR3 reads CAWRIDTLLYNEQFF. CDR3 coding DNA: TGTGCCTGGAGAATAGACACACTGCTCTACAATGAGCAGTTCTTC.

J is TRBJ1-2 and V is TRBV7-9, with 8 bases identical to TRBD1. CDR3 length: 17 residues. The germline gives CDR1 SEHNR, CDR2 FQNEAQ (reference sequence). Unmatched junction bases numbered 17, after V lost 5 bases and J lost 6 bases. CDR3 protein: CASSAPGPGQVEDGYTF. In DNA, the CDR3 is TGTGCCAGCAGCGCACCAGGGCCGGGACAGGTAGAGGATGGCTACACCTTC. Complete variable domain (other parts from reference TRBV7-9 and TRBJ1-2): DTGVSQNPRHKITKRGQNVTFRCDPISEHNRLYWYRQTLGQGPEFLTYFQNEAQLEKSRLLSDRFSAERPKGSFSTLEIQRTEQGDSAMYLCASSAPGPGQVEDGYTFGSGTRLTVV.

The V gene is TRBV5-6, the J gene TRBJ1-2, with no clear D. Between the trimmed V and J ends, which lost 0 bases and 4 bases, there was a span of 13 bases. CDR3 size: 15 residues. CDR1 and CDR2 (germline): SGHDT, YYEEEE. The CDR3 DNA follows: TGTGCCAGCAGCTTGGTAGCGGCCGGATCCTATGGCTACACCTTC. This sequence encodes CASSLVAAGSYGYTF.

This clone was observed a few times. This chain links TRBV7-9 with TRBJ2-1; TRBD2 matches 13 bases. J lost 9 bases, V lost 5 bases, and 7 bases had no gene match. The germline V gene encodes CDR1 SEHNR and CDR2 FQNEAQ (reference sequence). CDR3 length: 15 amino acids. CDR3 in DNA: TGTGCCAGCAGCACCGGACTAGCGGGAGATTCTGAGCAGTTCTTC. Its translation is CASSTGLAGDSEQFF.

This clone was seen a handful of times. V gene TRBV29-1 combines with J gene TRBJ1-5; 9 positions match TRBD1. The V segment lost 4 bases and the J segment 6 bases; nucleotides outside the gene matches: 4. The CDR3 loop spans 13 amino acids. The V gene's germline CDR1 is SQVTM and CDR2 ANQGSEA. The CDR3 region has the DNA TGCAGCGTTGCGGACAGGGGTGGTCAGCCCCAGCATTTT. It is translated as CSVADRGGQPQHF.

The CDR3 here is CASGPGHLPRGANVLTF. CDR3 in DNA: TGTGCCAGCGGTCCGGGACACTTGCCCAGGGGGGCCAACGTCCTGACTTTC. The chain uses TRBV21-1 and TRBJ2-6; TRBD1 is the table's D call and was not checked against the DNA. TRBV21-1 is termed a pseudogene. This CDR3 comprises 17 residues.

This clone was picked up a small number of times. V is TRBV19 and J is TRBJ1-5; D gene ambiguous. Per germline, CDR1 LNHDA and CDR2 SQIVND (reference sequence). V was clipped by 8 bases and J by 4 bases, with 18 bases between them. The CDR3 totals 15 residues. CDR3 sequence: CASVFSPGLNQPQHF. Written as DNA, the CDR3 is TGTGCCAGTGTCTTCTCACCCGGACTGAATCAGCCCCAGCATTTT.

This clone was picked up a small number of times. The chain employs TRBV9 and TRBJ2-7; 7 nucleotides agree with TRBD1. This CDR3 has 14 amino acids. The junction had 5 bases not matched to a gene; V was cut back by 3 bases and J by 2 bases. The germline gives CDR1 SGDLS, CDR2 YYNGEE. CDR3 amino acids: CASSANQGAYEQYF. The CDR3 DNA reads as TGTGCCAGCAGCGCTAATCAGGGGGCCTACGAGCAGTACTTC.

This clone was observed a few times. The sample carries other DNA sequences with the same CDR3. V and J are TRBV7-2 and TRBJ2-3; D gene unclear. CDR3 size: 13 residues. With 1 base removed from V and 3 bases from J, the gap between germline ends came to 5 bases. Per the germline V gene, CDR1 is SGHTA and CDR2 is FQGNSA. CDR3 protein: CASSLVGTDTQYF. The CDR3 DNA follows: TGTGCCAGCAGCTTAGTGGGAACAGATACGCAGTATTTT.

The J gene is TRBJ1-3, the V gene TRBV9; 9 nucleotides line up with TRBD1. This CDR3 is built from 18 residues. The V and J ends lost 5 bases and 0 bases, in that order; junction bases with no gene match: 12. Germline assignment: CDR1 SGDLS and CDR2 YYNGEE. The CDR3 here is CASSFGMGQGDSGNTIYF. In DNA form, the CDR3 reads TGTGCCAGCAGTTTCGGGATGGGACAGGGAGACTCTGGAAACACCATATATTTT.

This clone was seen a handful of times. The chain is built from TRBV29-1 and TRBJ2-7, with 14 positions matching TRBD2. Germline-derived CDR1 and CDR2 are SQVTM and ANQGSEA. Trimming took 5 bases from V and 5 from J; bases not matched to a gene: 8. This CDR3 region has 15 residues. As DNA, the CDR3 is TGCAGCGTTCCTGGGACTAGCGGGAGCTCAAACGAGCAGTACTTC. This encodes CSVPGTSGSSNEQYF.

V is TRBV7-6 and J is TRBJ1-6; D is ambiguous. Germline values: CDR1 SGHVS, CDR2 FNYEAQ. Trimming stripped 5 bases from V and 10 bases from J, with 24 bases between. This CDR3 has 17 residues. Written as DNA, the CDR3 is TGTGCCAGCAGCCCATTAGGACTAGGGCGAGAGCACTCACCCCTCCACTTT. Amino acids: CASSPLGLGREHSPLHF.

The V and J genes are TRBV7-9 and TRBJ1-1; D gene ambiguous. There are 12 residues in the CDR3. Trimming removed 2 bases from V and 3 bases from J, with 4 bases in between. Looked up from germline, CDR1 is SEHNR and CDR2 is FQNEAQ (reference sequence). The CDR3 protein is CASSLPDTEAFF. The CDR3 nucleotides read TGTGCCAGCAGCTTACCGGACACTGAAGCTTTCTTT.

This clone was picked up a small number of times. J is TRBJ2-5 and V is TRBV10-3; no clear D gene. V lost 3 bases to trimming and J lost 4 bases, with 6 bases between them. Germline V gene lookup returns CDR1 ENHRY and CDR2 SYGVKD. The CDR3 length is 12 residues. CDR3 sequence (DNA): TGTGCCATCAGTGACAAGCCAGAGACCCAGTACTTC. This codes for CAISDKPETQYF.

V and J are TRBV9 and TRBJ2-6; D gene unclear. Germline loops: CDR1 SGDLS, CDR2 YYNGEE. V shed 0 bases and J shed 1 base, with 8 bases lying between them. The CDR3 consists of 16 residues. The CDR3 protein is CASSVGQTSGANVLTF. CDR3 DNA sequence: TGTGCCAGCAGCGTAGGTCAGACTTCTGGGGCCAACGTCCTGACTTTC.

The sample holds a few counts of this clone. The chain carries TRBV5-1 and TRBJ1-1, with TRBD1 matching 8 bases. CDR3 length: 14 amino acids. Germline assignment: CDR1 SGHRS and CDR2 YFSETQ. V shed 5 bases, J shed 0 bases, and the junction held 3 bases outside the gene matches. The CDR3 loop reads CASRYRGVNTEAFF. CDR3 coding DNA: TGCGCCAGCAGATACAGGGGGGTGAACACTGAAGCTTTCTTT.

The chain recombines TRBV6-6 with TRBJ2-1; 7 bases agree with TRBD2. With V trimmed by 8 bases and J by 0 bases, 1 base remained unmatched. Germline CDR1 reads MNHNY; CDR2 reads SVGAGI (reference sequence). The CDR3 is 13 amino acids. CDR3 nucleotides: TGTGCCAGCTGCGGGAGCTCCTACAATGAGCAGTTCTTC. As protein: CASCGSSYNEQFF.

This clone was counted between two and nine times. CDR3 DNA sequence: TGTGCCAGCGGCTCGGGACCCCCGAACACTGAAGCTTTCTTT. Its translation: CASGSGPPNTEAFF. The chain joins TRBV7-2 to TRBJ1-1; the D gene is possibly TRBD1 (5 bases). The CDR3 has 14 residues. Trimming cost V 8 bases and J 1 base, with 14 bases left between them. Germline V gene lookup returns CDR1 SGHTA and CDR2 FQGNSA.

This rearrangement joins TRBV19 to TRBJ1-1; 9 nucleotides line up with TRBD1. The CDR3 extends over 17 amino acids. Per germline, CDR1 LNHDA and CDR2 SQIVND (reference sequence). CDR3 residues: CATSSLGTGFSSTEAFF. CDR3 nucleotide sequence: TGTGCTACCTCTTCCCTCGGGACAGGGTTTTCGAGTACTGAAGCTTTCTTT.

This clone appeared a few times. The rearrangement joins TRBV5-1 to TRBJ1-1, with a possible D match to TRBD1 (5 bases). Germline assignment: CDR1 SGHRS and CDR2 YFSETQ. This CDR3 has 14 residues. V lost 0 bases, J lost 1 base, and 7 bases lay in between. The chain's CDR3 is CASSLAGANTEAFF. CDR3 in DNA: TGCGCCAGCAGCTTGGCCGGGGCGAACACTGAAGCTTTCTTT. The variable domain in full, completed from reference TRBV5-1 and TRBJ1-1, reads KAGVTQTPRYLIKTRGQQVTLSCSPISGHRSVSWYQQTPGQGLQFLFEYFSETQRNKGNFPGRFSGRQFSNSRSEMNVSTLELGDSALYLCASSLAGANTEAFFGQGTRLTVV.

The chain recombines TRBV29-1 with TRBJ1-4; 9 bases match TRBD1. Germline CDR1 is SQVTM and CDR2 is ANQGSEA. CDR3 length: 14 residues. V dropped 3 bases and J dropped 9; count of bases not matched to a gene: 8. The CDR3 DNA follows: TGCAGCGTTGACCCTCTGACAGGGGGGCAAAAACTGTTTTTT. This encodes CSVDPLTGGQKLFF.

This clone was observed a handful of times. The rearrangement joins TRBV7-3 to TRBJ2-1, with 10 positions matching TRBD1. After removal of 5 bases from V and 3 bases from J, the junction contained 4 bases not matched to a gene. The CDR3 consists of 15 residues. In germline, CDR1 is SGHTA, CDR2 FQGTGA. The CDR3, as DNA: TGTGCCAGCAGCCCGACAGGGGGCGGCTACAATGAGCAGTTCTTC. It translates to CASSPTGGGYNEQFF. Full variable domain (outside the CDR3, taken from reference TRBV7-3 and TRBJ2-1): GAGVSQTPSNKVTEKGKYVELRCDPISGHTALYWYRQSLGQGPEFLIYFQGTGAADDSGLPNDRFFAVRPEGSVSTLKIQRTERGDSAVYLCASSPTGGGYNEQFFGPGTRLTVL.

This clone was counted between two and nine times. V and J are TRBV11-2 and TRBJ2-1; the match to TRBD2 covers 14 bases. The CDR3 consists of 18 residues. In germline, CDR1 is SGHAT, CDR2 FQNNGV. The V and J ends lost 5 bases and 10 bases, in that order; junction bases with no gene match: 16. The CDR3 here is CASSPVGLGTSGGDEQFF. In nucleotides, the CDR3 is TGTGCCAGCAGCCCAGTGGGGTTAGGGACTAGCGGGGGTGACGAGCAGTTCTTC.

CDR3 in DNA: TGTGCCAGCAGCCAACAGGGAATGAGCGAGCAGTACTTC. It yields the protein CASSQQGMSEQYF. This sequence joins TRBV14 and TRBJ2-7, with a tentative D call TRBD1 (5 bases). Germline V gene sequence: CDR1 SGHDN, CDR2 FVKESK. V lost 2 bases and J lost 6, with 11 bases in between. The CDR3 totals 13 residues.

This clone showed up just a few times. V usage is TRBV7-9 and J usage is TRBJ2-1, with 7 nucleotides matching TRBD2. The V gene end was trimmed by 1 base and the J gene end by 7 bases; junction bases not matched to a gene: 13. CDR1 and CDR2 (germline): SEHNR, FQNEAQ (reference sequence). The CDR3 is made up of 17 amino acids. CDR3 DNA: TGTGCCAGCAGCTTAGGAGGGTCGGCGGGAGTTGAAAATGAGCAGTTCTTC. Amino acid sequence: CASSLGGSAGVENEQFF. The complete variable domain, with remaining parts taken from reference TRBV7-9 and TRBJ2-1, reads DTGVSQNPRHKITKRGQNVTFRCDPISEHNRLYWYRQTLGQGPEFLTYFQNEAQLEKSRLLSDRFSAERPKGSFSTLEIQRTEQGDSAMYLCASSLGGSAGVENEQFFGPGTRLTVL.

This sequence joins TRBV10-3 and TRBJ2-1, with 9 bases fitting TRBD1. V was pared by 6 bases and J by 6 bases, with 12 bases of the junction left unmatched. The CDR3 spans 16 residues. Germline CDR1 ENHRY, CDR2 SYGVKD. DNA for the CDR3: TGTGCCATCAGCGGCACAGGGGGCAACCTTTCCAATGAGCAGTTCTTC. This codes for CAISGTGGNLSNEQFF.

This rearrangement joins TRBV5-1 to TRBJ1-2, with 9 bases lining up with TRBD1. V lost 1 base to trimming and J lost 8 bases; unmatched junction nucleotides: 12. This CDR3 has 16 residues. CDR1 is SGHRS and CDR2 is YFSETQ in the germline V gene. DNA for the CDR3: TGCGCCAGCAGCTTGAACGGGGACAGGGTAACTATCGGCTACACCTTC. Translating gives CASSLNGDRVTIGYTF.